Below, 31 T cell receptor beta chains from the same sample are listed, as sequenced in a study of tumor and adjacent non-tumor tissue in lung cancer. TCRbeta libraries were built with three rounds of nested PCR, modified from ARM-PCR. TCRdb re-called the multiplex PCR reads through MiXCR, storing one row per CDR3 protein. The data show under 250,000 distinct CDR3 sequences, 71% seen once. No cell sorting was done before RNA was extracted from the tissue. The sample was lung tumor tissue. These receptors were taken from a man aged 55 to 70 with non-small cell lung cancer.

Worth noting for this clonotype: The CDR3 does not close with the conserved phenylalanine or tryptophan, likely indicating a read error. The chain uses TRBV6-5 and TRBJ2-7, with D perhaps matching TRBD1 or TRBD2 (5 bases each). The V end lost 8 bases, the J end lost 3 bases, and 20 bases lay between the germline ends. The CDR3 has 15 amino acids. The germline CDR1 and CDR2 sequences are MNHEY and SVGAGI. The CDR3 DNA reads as TGTGCCAGCGGCAATGGGGGAGTCGCCCGCTACGAGCAGTACTTA. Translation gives CASGNGGVARYEQYL.

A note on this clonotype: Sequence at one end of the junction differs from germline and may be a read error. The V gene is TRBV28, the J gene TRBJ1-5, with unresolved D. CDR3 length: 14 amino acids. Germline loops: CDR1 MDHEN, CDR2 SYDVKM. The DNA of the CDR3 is TGTGCCGGCAGTTTATATACGGTAAATCAGCCCCAGCATTTT. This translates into CAGSLYTVNQPQHF.

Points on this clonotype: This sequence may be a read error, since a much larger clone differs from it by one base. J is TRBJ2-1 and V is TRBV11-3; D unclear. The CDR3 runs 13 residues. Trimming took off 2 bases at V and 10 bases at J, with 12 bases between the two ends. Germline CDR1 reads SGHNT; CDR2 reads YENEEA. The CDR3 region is CASSLSRDEEQFF. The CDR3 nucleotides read TGTGCCAGCAGCTTAAGTAGAGACGAAGAGCAGTTCTTC.

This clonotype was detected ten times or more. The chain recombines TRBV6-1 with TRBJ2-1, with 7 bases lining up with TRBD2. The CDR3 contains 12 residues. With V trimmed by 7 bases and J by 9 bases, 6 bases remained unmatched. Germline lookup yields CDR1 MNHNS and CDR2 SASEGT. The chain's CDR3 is CASTFGGSEQFF. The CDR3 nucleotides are TGTGCCAGCACCTTCGGGGGGAGTGAGCAGTTCTTC.

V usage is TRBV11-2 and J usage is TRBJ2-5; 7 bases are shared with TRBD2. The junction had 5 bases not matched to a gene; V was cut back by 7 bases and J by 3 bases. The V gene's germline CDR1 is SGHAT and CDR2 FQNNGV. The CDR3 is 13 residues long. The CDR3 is CASNSAGEETQYF. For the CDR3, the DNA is TGTGCCAGCAACTCTGCGGGGGAAGAGACCCAGTACTTC.

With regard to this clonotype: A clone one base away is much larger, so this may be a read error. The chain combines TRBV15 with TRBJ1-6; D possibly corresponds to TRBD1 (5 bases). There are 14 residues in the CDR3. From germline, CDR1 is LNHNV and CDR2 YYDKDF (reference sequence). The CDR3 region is CASSRQRENSPLHF. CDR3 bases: TGTGCCAGCAGCAGACAGCGAGAGAATTCACCCCTCCACTTT.

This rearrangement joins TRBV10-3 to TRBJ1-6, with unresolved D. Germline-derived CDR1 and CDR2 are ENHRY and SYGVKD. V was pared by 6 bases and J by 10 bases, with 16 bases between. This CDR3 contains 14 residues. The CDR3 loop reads CAIRADGERSPLHF. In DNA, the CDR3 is TGTGCCATCAGGGCGGACGGGGAACGATCACCCCTCCACTTT.

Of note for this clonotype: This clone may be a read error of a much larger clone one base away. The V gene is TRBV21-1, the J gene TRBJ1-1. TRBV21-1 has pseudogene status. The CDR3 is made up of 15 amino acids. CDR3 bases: TGTGCCAGCAGCAAAGCACAGAGTTATACTGCGGAAGCTCTCTTT. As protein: CASSKAQSYTAEALF.

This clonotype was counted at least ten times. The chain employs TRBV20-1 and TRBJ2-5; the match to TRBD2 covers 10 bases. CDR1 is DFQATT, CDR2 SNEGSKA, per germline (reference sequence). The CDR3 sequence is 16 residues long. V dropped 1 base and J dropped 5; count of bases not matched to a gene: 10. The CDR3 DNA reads TGCAGTGCTAGAGGGATGAGCGGGGGGGCCATGGAGACCCAGTACTTC. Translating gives CSARGMSGGAMETQYF.

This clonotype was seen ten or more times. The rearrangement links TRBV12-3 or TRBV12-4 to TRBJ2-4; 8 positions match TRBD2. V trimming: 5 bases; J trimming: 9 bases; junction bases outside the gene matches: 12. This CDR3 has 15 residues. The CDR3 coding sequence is TGTGCCAGCAGTCCCTCCGGGGGGGGCGGGAGCATTCAGTACTTC. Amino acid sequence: CASSPSGGGGSIQYF.

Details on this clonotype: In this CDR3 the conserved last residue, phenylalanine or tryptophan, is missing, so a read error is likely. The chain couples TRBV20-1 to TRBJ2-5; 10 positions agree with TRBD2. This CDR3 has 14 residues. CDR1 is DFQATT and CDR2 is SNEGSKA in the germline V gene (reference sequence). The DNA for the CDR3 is TGCAGTTCTAGAGCGGGGGGGCCAAAAGAGACCCAGTACTTG. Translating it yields CSSRAGGPKETQYL.

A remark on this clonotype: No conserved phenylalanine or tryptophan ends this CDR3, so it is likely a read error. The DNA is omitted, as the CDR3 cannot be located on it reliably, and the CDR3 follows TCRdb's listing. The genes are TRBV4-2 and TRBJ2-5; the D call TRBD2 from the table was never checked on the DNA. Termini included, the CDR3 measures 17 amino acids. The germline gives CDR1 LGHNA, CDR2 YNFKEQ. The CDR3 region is CASSQGTSGGLGETQYI.

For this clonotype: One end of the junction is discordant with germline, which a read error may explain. Here the CDR3 DNA reads TGCGCCAGCAGCCAATATTGGCAGGGGGTATACAAGCAGTATTTC. Its protein is CASSQYWQGVYKQYF. The V and J genes are TRBV4-1 and TRBJ2-7, with 7 bases fitting TRBD1. The germline V gene has CDR1 MGHRA and CDR2 YSYEKL. CDR3 length equals 15 residues.

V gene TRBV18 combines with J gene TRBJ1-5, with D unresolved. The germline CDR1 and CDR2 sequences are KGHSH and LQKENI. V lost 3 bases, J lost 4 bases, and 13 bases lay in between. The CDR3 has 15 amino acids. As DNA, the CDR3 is TGTGCCAGCTCACCGTCTACGGCAGCTAATCAGCCCCAGCATTTT. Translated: CASSPSTAANQPQHF.

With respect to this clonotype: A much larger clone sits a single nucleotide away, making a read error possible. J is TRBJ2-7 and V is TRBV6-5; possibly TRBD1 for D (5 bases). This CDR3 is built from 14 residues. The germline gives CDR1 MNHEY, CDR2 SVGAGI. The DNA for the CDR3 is TGTGCCAGAAGTTCGGCAGGGTGGCCCTACGAGCAGTACTTC. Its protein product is CARSSAGWPYEQYF.

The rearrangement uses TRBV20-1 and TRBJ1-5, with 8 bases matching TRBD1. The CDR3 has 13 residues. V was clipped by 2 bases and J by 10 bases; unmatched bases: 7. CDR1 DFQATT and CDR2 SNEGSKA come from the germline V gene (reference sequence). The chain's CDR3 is CSARSQGEHPQHF. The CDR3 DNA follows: TGCAGTGCTAGATCACAGGGGGAGCATCCCCAGCATTTT.

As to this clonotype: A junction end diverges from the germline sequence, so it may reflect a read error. CDR3 loop: CVSSYSILAGGHTDTQYF. CDR3 bases: TGTGTCAGCAGTTACTCGATCCTCGCGGGGGGACACACAGATACGCAGTATTTT. This rearrangement joins TRBV6-5 to TRBJ2-3; 8 nucleotides line up with TRBD2. Germline CDR1 and CDR2: MNHEY and SVGAGI. This CDR3 is built from 18 residues.

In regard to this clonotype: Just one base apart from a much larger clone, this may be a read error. CDR3 DNA: TGCAGTACTAGGACAGCCACAGATACGCAGTATTTT. This encodes CSTRTATDTQYF. The J gene is TRBJ2-3, the V gene TRBV20-1; D may be TRBD1 (6 bases). Germline values: CDR1 DFQATT, CDR2 SNEGSKA (reference sequence). The CDR3 spans 12 residues.

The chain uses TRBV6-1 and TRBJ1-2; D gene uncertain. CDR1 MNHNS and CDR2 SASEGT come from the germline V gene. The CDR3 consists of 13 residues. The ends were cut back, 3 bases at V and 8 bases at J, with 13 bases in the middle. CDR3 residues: CASSETGFRGYTF. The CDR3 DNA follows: TGTGCCAGCAGTGAGACGGGCTTCAGAGGCTACACCTTC.

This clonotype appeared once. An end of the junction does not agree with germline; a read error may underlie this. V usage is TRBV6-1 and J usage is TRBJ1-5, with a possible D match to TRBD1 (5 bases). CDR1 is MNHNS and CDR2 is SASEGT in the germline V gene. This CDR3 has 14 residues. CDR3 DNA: TGTGCCAGCAGTGATAGGGGAGTGGGCCAGCCCCAATATTTT. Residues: CASSDRGVGQPQYF.

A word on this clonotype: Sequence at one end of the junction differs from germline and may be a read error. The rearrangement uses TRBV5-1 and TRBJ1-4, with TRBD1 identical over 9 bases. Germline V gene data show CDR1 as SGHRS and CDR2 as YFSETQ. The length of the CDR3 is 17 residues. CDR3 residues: CASSRRGQGATNEKLLF. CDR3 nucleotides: TGCGCCAGCAGCAGGAGGGGACAGGGCGCAACTAATGAAAAACTGCTTTTT.

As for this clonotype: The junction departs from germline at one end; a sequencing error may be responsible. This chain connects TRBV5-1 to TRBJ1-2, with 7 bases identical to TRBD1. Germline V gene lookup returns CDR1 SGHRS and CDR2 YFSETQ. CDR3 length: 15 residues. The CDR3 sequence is CASSLTGSFTSGCTF. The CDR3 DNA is TGCGCTAGCAGCTTGACAGGGTCGTTTACCTCTGGCTGCACCTTC.

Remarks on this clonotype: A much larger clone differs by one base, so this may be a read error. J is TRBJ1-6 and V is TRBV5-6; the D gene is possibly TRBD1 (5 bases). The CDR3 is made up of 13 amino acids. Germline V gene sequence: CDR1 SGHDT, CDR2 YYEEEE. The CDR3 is CASRGRGNSPFHF. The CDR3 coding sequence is TGTGCCAGCAGGGGACGTGGGAATTCACCCTTCCACTTT.

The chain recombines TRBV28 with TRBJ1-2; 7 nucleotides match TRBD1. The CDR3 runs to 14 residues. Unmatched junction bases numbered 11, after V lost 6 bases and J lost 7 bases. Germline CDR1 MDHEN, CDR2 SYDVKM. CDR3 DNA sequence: TGTGCCAGCAGAGCGGACAGGAGTCTTCGTGGCTACACCTTC. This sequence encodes CASRADRSLRGYTF.

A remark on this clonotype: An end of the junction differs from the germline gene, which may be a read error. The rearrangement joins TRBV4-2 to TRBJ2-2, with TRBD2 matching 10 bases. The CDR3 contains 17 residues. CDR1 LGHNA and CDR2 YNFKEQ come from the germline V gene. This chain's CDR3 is CASTQDSSGGGTGELFF. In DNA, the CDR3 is TGTGCCAGCACCCAAGATTCTAGCGGGGGTGGCACCGGGGAGCTGTTTTTT.

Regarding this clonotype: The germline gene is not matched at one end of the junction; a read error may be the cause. CDR3 loop: CASSQGQKDNERFF. The CDR3 DNA is TGCGCCAGTAGCCAAGGGCAGAAAGACAATGAGCGGTTCTTC. This chain connects TRBV4-3 to TRBJ2-1; no clear D. Germline V lookup: CDR1 LGHNA, CDR2 YSLEER. CDR3 size: 14 residues.

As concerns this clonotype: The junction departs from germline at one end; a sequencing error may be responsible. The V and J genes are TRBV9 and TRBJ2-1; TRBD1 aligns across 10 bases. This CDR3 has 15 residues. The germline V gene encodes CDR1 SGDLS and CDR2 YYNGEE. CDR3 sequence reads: CASTVGGTGVNEQFF. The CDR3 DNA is TGTGCCAGCACCGTAGGTGGGACAGGGGTCAATGAGCAGTTCTTC.

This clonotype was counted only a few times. CDR3 region: CASSSGTGLEKLFF. The CDR3 region has the DNA TGTGCCAGCAGCTCCGGGACAGGATTAGAAAAACTGTTTTTT. The genes are TRBV5-4 and TRBJ1-4, with 8 bases identical to TRBD1. Germline V lookup: CDR1 SGHNT, CDR2 YYREEE (reference sequence). This CDR3 region has 14 residues. Losses at the gene ends were 3 bases for V and 8 bases for J; bases not matched to a gene: 6.

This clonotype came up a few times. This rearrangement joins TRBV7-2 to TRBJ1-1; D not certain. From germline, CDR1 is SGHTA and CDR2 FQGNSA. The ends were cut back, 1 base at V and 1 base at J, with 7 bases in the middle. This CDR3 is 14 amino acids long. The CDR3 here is CASSLVVWNTEAFF. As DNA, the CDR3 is TGTGCCAGCAGCTTAGTCGTTTGGAACACTGAAGCTTTCTTT.

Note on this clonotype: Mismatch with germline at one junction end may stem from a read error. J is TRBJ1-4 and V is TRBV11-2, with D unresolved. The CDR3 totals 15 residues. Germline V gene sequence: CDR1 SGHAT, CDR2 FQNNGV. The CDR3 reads CANSFRRVSNEKLFF. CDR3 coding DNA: TGTGCCAACAGCTTTCGGAGGGTATCTAATGAAAAACTGTTTTTT.

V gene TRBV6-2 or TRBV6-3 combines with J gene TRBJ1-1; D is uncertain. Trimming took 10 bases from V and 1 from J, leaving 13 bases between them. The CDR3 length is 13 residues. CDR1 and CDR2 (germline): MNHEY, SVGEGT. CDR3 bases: TGTGCCACCACCTACCGGGAGAACACTGAAGCTTTCTTT. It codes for CATTYRENTEAFF.